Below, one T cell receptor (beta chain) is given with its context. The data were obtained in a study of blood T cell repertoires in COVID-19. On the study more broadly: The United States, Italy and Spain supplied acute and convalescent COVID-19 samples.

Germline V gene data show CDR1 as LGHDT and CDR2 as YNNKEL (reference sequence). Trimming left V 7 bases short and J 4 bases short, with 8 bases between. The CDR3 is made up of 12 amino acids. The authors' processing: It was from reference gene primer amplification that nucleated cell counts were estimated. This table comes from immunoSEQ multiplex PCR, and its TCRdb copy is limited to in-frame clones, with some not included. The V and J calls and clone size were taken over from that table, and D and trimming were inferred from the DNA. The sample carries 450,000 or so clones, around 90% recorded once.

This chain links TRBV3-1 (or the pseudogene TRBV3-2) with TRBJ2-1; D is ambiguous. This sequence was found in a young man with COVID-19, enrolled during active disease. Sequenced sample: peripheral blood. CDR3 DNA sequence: TGTGCCAGCACCGGTGGTTACAATGAGCAGTTCTTC. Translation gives CASTGGYNEQFF.